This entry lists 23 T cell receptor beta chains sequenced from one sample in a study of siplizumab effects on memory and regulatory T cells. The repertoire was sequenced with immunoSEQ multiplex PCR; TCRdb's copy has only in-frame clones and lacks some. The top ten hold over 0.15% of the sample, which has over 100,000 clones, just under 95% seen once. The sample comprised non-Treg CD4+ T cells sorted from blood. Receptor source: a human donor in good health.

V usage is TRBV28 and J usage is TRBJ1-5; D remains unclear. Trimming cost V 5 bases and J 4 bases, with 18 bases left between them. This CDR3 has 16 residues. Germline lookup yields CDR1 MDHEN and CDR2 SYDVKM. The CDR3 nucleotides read TGTGCCAGCAGTCCTGCGGGCGTATGGGGAAATCAGCCCCAGCATTTT. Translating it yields CASSPAGVWGNQPQHF.

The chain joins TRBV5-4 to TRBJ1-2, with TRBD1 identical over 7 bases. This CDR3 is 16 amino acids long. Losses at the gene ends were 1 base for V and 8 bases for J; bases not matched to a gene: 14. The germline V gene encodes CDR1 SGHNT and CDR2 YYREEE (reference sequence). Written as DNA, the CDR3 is TGTGCCAGCAGCTTGAATCTCCAGACAGGGCCCAGGGGCTACACCTTC. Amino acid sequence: CASSLNLQTGPRGYTF.

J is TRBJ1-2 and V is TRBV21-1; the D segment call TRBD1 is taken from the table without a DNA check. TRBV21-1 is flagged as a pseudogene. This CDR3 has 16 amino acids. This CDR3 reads CASSPRDRLRSLGYTF. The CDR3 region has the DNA TGTGCCAGCAGCCCCCGGGACAGGTTAAGATCGTTGGGCTACACCTTC.

In nucleotides, the CDR3 is TGTGCCAGCAGTGTTCTAGCGGGGGGTCCGTTCACCGGGGAGCTGTTTTTT. Translated, it gives CASSVLAGGPFTGELFF. V and J are TRBV6-1 and TRBJ2-2, with 11 bases that match TRBD2. V lost 4 bases to trimming and J lost 4 bases; unmatched junction nucleotides: 8. Germline lookup yields CDR1 MNHNS and CDR2 SASEGT. The length of the CDR3 is 17 residues.

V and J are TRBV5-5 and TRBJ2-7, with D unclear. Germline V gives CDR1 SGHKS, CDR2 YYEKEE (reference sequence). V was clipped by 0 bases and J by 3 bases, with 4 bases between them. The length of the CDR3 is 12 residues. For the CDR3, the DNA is TGTGCCAGCAGCTTGGACGGCTACGAGCAGTACTTC. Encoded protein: CASSLDGYEQYF.

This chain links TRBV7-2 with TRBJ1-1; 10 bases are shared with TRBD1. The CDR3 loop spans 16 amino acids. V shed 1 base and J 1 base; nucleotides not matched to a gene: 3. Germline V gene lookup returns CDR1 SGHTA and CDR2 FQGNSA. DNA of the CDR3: TGTGCCAGCAGCTTAGTGTGGGACAGGGGGAACACTGAAGCTTTCTTT. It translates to CASSLVWDRGNTEAFF.

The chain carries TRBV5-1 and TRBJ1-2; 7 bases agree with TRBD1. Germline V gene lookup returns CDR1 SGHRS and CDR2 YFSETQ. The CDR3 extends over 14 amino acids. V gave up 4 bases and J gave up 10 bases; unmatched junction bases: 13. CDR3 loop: CASSGTGTVSVYTF. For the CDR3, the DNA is TGCGCCAGCAGCGGAACCGGGACAGTCTCTGTCTACACCTTC.

In DNA, the CDR3 is TGTGCCAGCAGCCCCACAGGGATTCGGGGATTCGGCTATGGCTACACCTTC. Protein product: CASSPTGIRGFGYGYTF. The chain couples TRBV11-1 to TRBJ1-2; possible D gene TRBD1, 6 bases. The germline CDR1 and CDR2 sequences are SGHAT and FQDESV (reference sequence). The V gene lost 5 bases and the J gene lost 4 bases, with 23 bases spanning the gap. This CDR3 is 17 amino acids long.

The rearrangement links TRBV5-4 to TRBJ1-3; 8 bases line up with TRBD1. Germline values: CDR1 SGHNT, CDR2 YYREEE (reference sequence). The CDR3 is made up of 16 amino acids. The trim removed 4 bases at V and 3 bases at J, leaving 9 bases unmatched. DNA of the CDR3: TGTGCCAGCAGCCCACGGACAGGGCAGGTTGGAAACACCATATATTTT. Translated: CASSPRTGQVGNTIYF.

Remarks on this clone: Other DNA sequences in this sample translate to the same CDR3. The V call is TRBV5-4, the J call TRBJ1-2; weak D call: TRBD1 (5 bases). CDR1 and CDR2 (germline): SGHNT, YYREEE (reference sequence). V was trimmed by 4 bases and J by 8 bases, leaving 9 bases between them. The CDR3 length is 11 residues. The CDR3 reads CASSLGVGYTF. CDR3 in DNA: TGTGCCAGCAGCCTGGGGGTAGGCTACACCTTC.

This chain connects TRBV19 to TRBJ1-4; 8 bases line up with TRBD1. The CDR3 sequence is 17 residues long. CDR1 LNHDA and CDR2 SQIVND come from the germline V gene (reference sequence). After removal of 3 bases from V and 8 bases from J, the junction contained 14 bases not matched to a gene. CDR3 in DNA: TGTGCCAGTAGTATGCTAAAAGGGACAGGTCGGAAGGAAAAACTGTTTTTT. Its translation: CASSMLKGTGRKEKLFF.

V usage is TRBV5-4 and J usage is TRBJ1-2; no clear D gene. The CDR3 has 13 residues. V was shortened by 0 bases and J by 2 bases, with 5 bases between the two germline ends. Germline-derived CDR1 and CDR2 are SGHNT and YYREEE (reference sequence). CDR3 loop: CASSLAGNYGYTF. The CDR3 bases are TGTGCCAGCAGCTTGGCGGGAAACTATGGCTACACCTTC.

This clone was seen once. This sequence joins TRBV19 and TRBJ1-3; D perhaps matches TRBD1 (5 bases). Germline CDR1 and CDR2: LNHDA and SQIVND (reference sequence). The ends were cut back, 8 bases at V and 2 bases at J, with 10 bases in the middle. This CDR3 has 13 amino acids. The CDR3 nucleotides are TGTGCCAGTGGAGGAGGGGCTGGAAACACCATATATTTT. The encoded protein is CASGGGAGNTIYF.

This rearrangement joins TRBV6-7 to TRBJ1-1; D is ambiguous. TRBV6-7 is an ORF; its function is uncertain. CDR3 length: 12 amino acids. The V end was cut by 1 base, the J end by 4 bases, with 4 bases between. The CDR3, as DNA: TGTGCCAGCAGTTACTGCGGCACTGAAGCTTTCTTT. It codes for CASSYCGTEAFF.

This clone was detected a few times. The CDR3 nucleotides read TGTGCCAGCACGGACACCCCGGTCGCTTTCTTT. This translates into CASTDTPVAFF. The chain combines TRBV2 with TRBJ1-1, with D perhaps matching TRBD1 (5 bases). The V and J ends lost 7 bases and 11 bases respectively, with 14 bases between them. The CDR3 loop spans 11 amino acids. The germline gives CDR1 SNHLY, CDR2 FYNNEI. Drawing the rest from reference TRBV2 and TRBJ1-1, the complete variable domain is EPEVTQTPSHQVTQMGQEVILRCVPISNHLYFYWYRQILGQKVEFLVSFYNNEISEKSEIFDDQFSVERPDGSNFTLKIRSTKLEDSAMYFCASTDTPVAFFGQGTRLTVV.

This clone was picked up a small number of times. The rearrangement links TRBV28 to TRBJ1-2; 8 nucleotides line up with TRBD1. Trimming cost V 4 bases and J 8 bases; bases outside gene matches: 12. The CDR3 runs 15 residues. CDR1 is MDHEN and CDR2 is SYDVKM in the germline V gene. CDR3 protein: CASSSRTGKIWGYTF. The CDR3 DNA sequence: TGTGCCAGCAGTTCCCGGACAGGGAAAATTTGGGGCTACACCTTC.

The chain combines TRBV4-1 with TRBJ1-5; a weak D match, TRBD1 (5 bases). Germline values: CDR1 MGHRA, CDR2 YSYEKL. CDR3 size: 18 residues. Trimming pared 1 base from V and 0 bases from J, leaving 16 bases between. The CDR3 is CASSQVVKGTHSNQPQHF. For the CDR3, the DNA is TGCGCCAGCAGCCAAGTCGTTAAAGGGACCCATAGCAATCAGCCCCAGCATTTT.

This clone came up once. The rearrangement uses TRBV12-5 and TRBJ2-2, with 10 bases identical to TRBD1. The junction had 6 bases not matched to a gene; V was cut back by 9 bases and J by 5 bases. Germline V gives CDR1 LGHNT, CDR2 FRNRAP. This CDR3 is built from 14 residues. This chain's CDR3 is CASPGTGVTGELFF. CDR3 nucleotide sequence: TGTGCTAGCCCCGGGACAGGGGTAACCGGGGAGCTGTTTTTT.

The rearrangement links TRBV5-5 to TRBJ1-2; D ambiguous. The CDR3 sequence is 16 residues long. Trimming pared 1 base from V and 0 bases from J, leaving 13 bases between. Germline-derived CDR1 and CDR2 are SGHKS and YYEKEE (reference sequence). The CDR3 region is CASSLSSVSANYGYTF. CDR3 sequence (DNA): TGTGCCAGCAGCTTGAGTTCTGTGTCAGCTAACTATGGCTACACCTTC. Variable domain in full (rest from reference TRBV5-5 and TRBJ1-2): DAGVTQSPTHLIKTRGQQVTLRCSPISGHKSVSWYQQVLGQGPQFIFQYYEKEERGRGNFPDRFSARQFPNYSSELNVNALLLGDSALYLCASSLSSVSANYGYTFGSGTRLTVV.

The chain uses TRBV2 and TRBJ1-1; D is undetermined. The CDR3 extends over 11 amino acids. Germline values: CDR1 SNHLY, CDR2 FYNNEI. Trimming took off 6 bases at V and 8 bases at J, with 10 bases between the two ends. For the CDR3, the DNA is TGTGCCAGCAGGCATAGGCCCGAAGCTTTCTTT. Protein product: CASRHRPEAFF. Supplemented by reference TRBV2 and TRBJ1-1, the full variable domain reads EPEVTQTPSHQVTQMGQEVILRCVPISNHLYFYWYRQILGQKVEFLVSFYNNEISEKSEIFDDQFSVERPDGSNFTLKIRSTKLEDSAMYFCASRHRPEAFFGQGTRLTVV.

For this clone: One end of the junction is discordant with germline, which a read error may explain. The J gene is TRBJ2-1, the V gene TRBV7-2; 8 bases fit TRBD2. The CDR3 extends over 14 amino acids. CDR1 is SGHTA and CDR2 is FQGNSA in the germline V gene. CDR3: CASRLASGGGEQFF. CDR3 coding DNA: TGTGCCAGCAGATTAGCGTCGGGGGGGGGTGAGCAGTTCTTC.

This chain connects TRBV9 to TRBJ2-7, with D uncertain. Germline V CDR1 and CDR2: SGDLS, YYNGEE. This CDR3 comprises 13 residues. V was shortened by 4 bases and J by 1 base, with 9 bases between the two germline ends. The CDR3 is CASSLGPSYEQYF. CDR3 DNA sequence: TGTGCCAGCAGCCTCGGCCCTTCCTACGAGCAGTACTTC.

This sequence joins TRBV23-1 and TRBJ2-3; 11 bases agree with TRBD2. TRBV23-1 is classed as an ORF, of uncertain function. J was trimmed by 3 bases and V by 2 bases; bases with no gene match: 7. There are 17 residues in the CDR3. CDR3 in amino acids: CASSQAPSGGRTDTQYF. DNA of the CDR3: TGCGCCAGCAGTCAAGCCCCTAGCGGGGGGCGGACAGATACGCAGTATTTT.